The clone carrying this T cell receptor beta chain occurred a few times. V dropped 2 bases and J dropped 5 bases, with 9 bases sitting between them. CDR1 SGHDN and CDR2 FVKESK come from the germline V gene. This CDR3 has 13 amino acids. The data were taken from a study of blood T cell repertoires in COVID-19. Data came from immunoSEQ multiplex PCR; TCRdb stores just in-frame clones and leaves some out. In the table there are about 250,000 clones, 80% to 90% of which are singletons. The source is a middle-aged man who had recovered from COVID-19. The V call is TRBV14, the J call TRBJ2-5, with a weak D call TRBD1 (5 bases). Sequencing was done on a sample of PBMCs or T cells enriched from blood (not recorded which). CDR3 sequence reads: CASSQISGETQYF. DNA of the CDR3: TGTGCCAGCAGCCAAATTTCAGGGGAGACCCAGTACTTC.